This T cell receptor beta chain was profiled in a study of regulatory T cells in long-lasting Graves disease. General study findings and limits: Persistent disease preferred TRBV28, TRBJ1-2 and TRBJ2-5.

In this sample, this clonotype turned up a few times. The antigen is undetermined. In building TCR beta libraries, iRepertoire HTBI primers were used together with Arm-PCR of CDR3 regions. A single record per CDR3 protein comes from TCRdb applying MiXCR to the multiplex PCR reads. The sample includes about 460,000 distinct CDR3 sequences, 20% to 25% of them seen just once. V lost 6 bases to trimming and J lost 3 bases; unmatched junction nucleotides: 3. Germline V gene lookup returns CDR1 SEHNR and CDR2 FQNEAQ (reference sequence). This CDR3 region has 14 residues. Regarding time point: persistent/refractory GD, antithyroid drugs over 5 years with positive TRAb. RNA extracted from PBMCs served as the sequencing template.

The sequencing used peripheral blood mononuclear cells (PBMCs), collected when the disease was refractory, from a patient treated with antithyroid drugs. The chain recombines TRBV7-9 with TRBJ2-7; 12 bases map to TRBD1. The origin of this receptor is a female donor with Graves disease. The DNA for the CDR3 is TGTGCCAGCAGGAGGGACAGGGGGCTCTACGAGCAGTACTTC. Translated, it gives CASRRDRGLYEQYF.